The sequence of this TCR beta chain was determined in a study of OX40 agonist ivuxolimab in advanced cancers. Study observations and caveats: Relative to CD4+ cells, CD8+ T cells on average had more expanded clones. Clones of CD4+ and CD8+ blood T cells grew by week 6 at doses of 0.1 to 3.0 mg/kg.

Of note for this clone: No antigen is known for it.

The repertoire was sequenced with immunoSEQ multiplex PCR; TCRdb's copy has only in-frame clones and lacks some. The top ten clones hold around 7.4% of a sample with roughly 100,000 clones, approximately 90% of them seen once. The receptor's source is an adult with an advanced solid tumor such as melanoma, head and neck, liver or kidney cancer. The specimen was CD4+ or CD8+ T cells sorted from blood, collected in a trial of the OX40 agonist ivuxolimab.

The CDR3 coding sequence is TGTGCCAGCAGAAAGACCCGAGGAGAGACCCAGTACTTC. Amino acids: CASRKTRGETQYF. This sequence joins TRBV28 and TRBJ2-5; D is unresolved. Germline CDR1 MDHEN, CDR2 SYDVKM. Trimming took 6 bases from V and 4 from J, leaving 12 bases between them. This CDR3 has 13 residues.